This is a list of T cell receptor beta chains from one sample in a study of T cell clusters in autoimmune cytopenias. TCRdb reprocessed the multiplex PCR reads, with one entry per CDR3 protein and no DNA. The sample includes 1,500 to 2,000 distinct CDR3 sequences. Source material: peripheral blood. The receptors originated from a human donor with an autoimmune cytopenia, with autoimmune hepatitis or in good health (not recorded which). Both conserved end residues are part of each CDR3. The order of the fields is J gene, clone size, CDR3 length, V gene, CDR3 protein. Clone size is shown for a subset of rows, as once, few, many or a class of expanded clone.

j_gene: TRBJ2-7
abundance: medium-sized
len: 16
v_gene: TRBV27
CDR3aa: CASSNPGTSGNYEQYF

j_gene: TRBJ2-7
abundance: NA
len: 18
v_gene: TRBV24-1
CDR3aa: CATSDSGTSGRAGYEQYF

j_gene: TRBJ1-6
abundance: medium-sized
len: 13
v_gene: TRBV5-5
CDR3aa: CASSPTDKRTLHF

j_gene: TRBJ2-1
abundance: medium-sized
len: 16
v_gene: TRBV6-5
CDR3aa: CASSYSTGALYNEQFF

j_gene: TRBJ1-1
abundance: NA
len: 15
v_gene: TRBV7-2
CDR3aa: CASSLDSRVRTEAFF

j_gene: TRBJ2-3
abundance: medium-sized
len: 14
v_gene: TRBV20-1
CDR3aa: CSARRGASTDTQYF

j_gene: TRBJ1-2
abundance: NA
len: 14
v_gene: TRBV19
CDR3aa: CASSSRPGQSAYTF

j_gene: TRBJ1-2
abundance: medium-sized
len: 15
v_gene: TRBV20-1
CDR3aa: CSAIEGLRVAYGYTF

j_gene: TRBJ2-3
abundance: NA
len: 16
v_gene: TRBV7-6
CDR3aa: CASSLGLAGGQDTQYF

j_gene: TRBJ1-6
abundance: NA
len: 15
v_gene: TRBV27
CDR3aa: CASSSHSSTNSPLHF

j_gene: TRBJ2-1
abundance: medium-sized
len: 15
v_gene: TRBV7-6
CDR3aa: CASSLEPAYSNEQFF

j_gene: TRBJ2-1
abundance: large
len: 13
v_gene: TRBV29-1
CDR3aa: CSGGVSSYNEQFF

j_gene: TRBJ2-3
abundance: NA
len: 14
v_gene: TRBV11-1
CDR3aa: CASSYPSAGDTQYF

j_gene: TRBJ1-1
abundance: NA
len: 15
v_gene: TRBV5-6
CDR3aa: CASSPGGVLNTEAFF

j_gene: TRBJ2-7
abundance: medium-sized
len: 14
v_gene: TRBV27
CDR3aa: CASSWLAGAHEQYF

j_gene: TRBJ1-3
abundance: medium-sized
len: 15
v_gene: TRBV6-5
CDR3aa: CASSYSGGSGNTIYF

j_gene: TRBJ2-2
abundance: medium-sized
len: 13
v_gene: TRBV6-1
CDR3aa: CASSEAQDGELFF

j_gene: TRBJ2-1
abundance: large
len: 11
v_gene: TRBV19
CDR3aa: CASMGSNEQFF

j_gene: TRBJ2-3
abundance: medium-sized
len: 15
v_gene: TRBV20-1
CDR3aa: CSASPSGTSTDTQYF

j_gene: TRBJ2-1
abundance: medium-sized
len: 16
v_gene: TRBV6-5
CDR3aa: CASSYPRPGGVGEQFF

j_gene: TRBJ1-1
abundance: medium-sized
len: 12
v_gene: TRBV19
CDR3aa: CASYTGPTEAFF

j_gene: TRBJ2-7
abundance: NA
len: 14
v_gene: TRBV10-3
CDR3aa: CAIRGSGRVEEQYF

j_gene: TRBJ2-3
abundance: medium-sized
len: 14
v_gene: TRBV20-1
CDR3aa: CSARGSASTDTQYF

j_gene: TRBJ2-1
abundance: NA
len: 13
v_gene: TRBV5-1
CDR3aa: CASRTSSQPEQFF

j_gene: TRBJ2-3
abundance: medium-sized
len: 12
v_gene: TRBV29-1
CDR3aa: CSAWTQTDTQYF

j_gene: TRBJ2-7
abundance: NA
len: 15
v_gene: TRBV29-1
CDR3aa: CSVVTTTSGNYEQYF

j_gene: TRBJ1-1
abundance: medium-sized
len: 12
v_gene: TRBV18
CDR3aa: CASSPIQSEAFF

j_gene: TRBJ2-6
abundance: medium-sized
len: 14
v_gene: TRBV19
CDR3aa: CASSISSGANVLTF

j_gene: TRBJ2-3
abundance: medium-sized
len: 14
v_gene: TRBV29-1
CDR3aa: CSVEEGDREDTQYF

j_gene: TRBJ2-6
abundance: medium-sized
len: 16
v_gene: TRBV29-1
CDR3aa: CSAGWDSLSGANVLTF

j_gene: TRBJ1-1
abundance: medium-sized
len: 12
v_gene: TRBV6-5
CDR3aa: CASSYGQGRAFF

j_gene: TRBJ1-2
abundance: medium-sized
len: 13
v_gene: TRBV29-1
CDR3aa: CSVDSGGHYGYTF

j_gene: TRBJ1-1
abundance: NA
len: 12
v_gene: TRBV7-9
CDR3aa: CASRPWTNEAFF

j_gene: TRBJ2-1
abundance: medium-sized
len: 12
v_gene: TRBV4-3
CDR3aa: CASSNSRFVQFF

j_gene: TRBJ1-3
abundance: medium-sized
len: 15
v_gene: TRBV20-1
CDR3aa: CSAREASGDGNTIYF

j_gene: TRBJ1-1
abundance: medium-sized
len: 14
v_gene: TRBV6-5
CDR3aa: CASSYSTDLGEAFF

j_gene: TRBJ2-1
abundance: NA
len: 13
v_gene: TRBV27
CDR3aa: CASRITSAGEQFF

j_gene: TRBJ1-3
abundance: medium-sized
len: 14
v_gene: TRBV12-3/TRBV12-4
CDR3aa: CASSFWGPGNTIYF

j_gene: TRBJ2-5
abundance: medium-sized
len: 15
v_gene: TRBV27
CDR3aa: CASSSPRGTQETQYF

j_gene: TRBJ2-1
abundance: medium-sized
len: 15
v_gene: TRBV15
CDR3aa: CATSRPDGSYNEQFF

j_gene: TRBJ2-3
abundance: medium-sized
len: 16
v_gene: TRBV5-4
CDR3aa: CASSPPDRGITDTQYF

j_gene: TRBJ2-7
abundance: NA
len: 15
v_gene: TRBV12-3/TRBV12-4
CDR3aa: CASSQGGGYSYEQYF

j_gene: TRBJ1-4
abundance: medium-sized
len: 13
v_gene: TRBV29-1
CDR3aa: CSAQGGDGAKLFF